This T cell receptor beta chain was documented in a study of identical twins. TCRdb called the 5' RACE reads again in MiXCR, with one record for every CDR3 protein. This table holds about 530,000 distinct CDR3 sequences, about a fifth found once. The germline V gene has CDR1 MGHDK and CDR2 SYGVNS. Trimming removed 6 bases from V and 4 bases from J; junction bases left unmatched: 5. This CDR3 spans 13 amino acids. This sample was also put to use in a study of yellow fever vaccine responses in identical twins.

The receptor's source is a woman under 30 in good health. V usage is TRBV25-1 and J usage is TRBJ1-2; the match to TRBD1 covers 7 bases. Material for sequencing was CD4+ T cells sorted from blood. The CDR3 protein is CASSRGQPYGYTF. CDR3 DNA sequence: TGTGCCAGCAGCCGGGGACAGCCCTATGGCTACACCTTC.